This TCR beta chain derives from a study of shared clonotypes between healthy human individuals. Study in general: A couple of women and three men aged 18 to 49 served as donors.

The repertoire was sequenced with immunoSEQ multiplex PCR; TCRdb's copy has only in-frame clones and lacks some. The table shows approximately 470,000 clones, with around 73% occurring only once. On this clone: Its antigen is as yet unknown.

V lost 0 bases to trimming and J lost 5 bases; unmatched junction nucleotides: 2. The CDR3 is made up of 15 amino acids. CDR1 and CDR2 (germline): SGHTA, FQGTGA. General observations from the study: Read depth was anticipated to influence clonotype sharing among donors. The small donor group covered limited genetic and exposure diversity.

This sequence joins TRBV7-3 and TRBJ1-1; the match to TRBD1 covers 11 bases. The origin of this receptor is a woman aged 40 to 50 in good health. Some clones in this sample may be carry-over from other donors' samples. Sequencing used PBMCs. The CDR3 sequence is CASSLTGTGGTEAFF. The DNA for the CDR3 is TGTGCCAGCAGCTTAACCGGGACAGGGGGAACTGAAGCTTTCTTT.